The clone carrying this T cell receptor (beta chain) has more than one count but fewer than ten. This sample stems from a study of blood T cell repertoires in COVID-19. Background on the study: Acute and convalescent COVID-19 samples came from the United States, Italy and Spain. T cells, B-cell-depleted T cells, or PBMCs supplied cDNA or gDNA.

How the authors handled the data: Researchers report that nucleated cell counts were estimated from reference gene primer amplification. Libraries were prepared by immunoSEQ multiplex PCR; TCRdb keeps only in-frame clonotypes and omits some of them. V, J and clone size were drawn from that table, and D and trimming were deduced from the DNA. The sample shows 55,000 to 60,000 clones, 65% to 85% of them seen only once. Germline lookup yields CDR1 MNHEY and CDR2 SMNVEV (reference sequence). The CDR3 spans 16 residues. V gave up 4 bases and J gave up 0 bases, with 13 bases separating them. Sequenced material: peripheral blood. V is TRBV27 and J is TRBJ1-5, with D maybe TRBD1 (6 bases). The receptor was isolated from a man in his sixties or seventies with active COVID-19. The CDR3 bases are TGTGCCAGCAGTTCCCGAGGACAGTTTAGCAATCAGCCCCAGCATTTT. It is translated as CASSSRGQFSNQPQHF.